This T cell receptor beta chain was identified during a study of T cells after yellow fever vaccination. This clonotype showed up many times. What it binds is not known. Germline is not matched at one junction end, which may reflect a read error. The CDR3 has 16 residues. Germline loops: CDR1 MGHRA, CDR2 YSYEKL. TCRdb reprocessed the 5' RACE reads via MiXCR and lists one record per CDR3 protein. Here the sample spans 500,000 to 650,000 distinct CDR3 sequences, 17% being singletons. Overall study results and limits: Though weaker, the secondary response peaked faster, on day 5 versus 15.

Sequenced here: PBMCs, sampled about 5 days after the first yellow fever vaccination. The chain has TRBV4-1 and TRBJ2-3; 9 bases are a match to TRBD2. The receptor was isolated from a man aged 18 to 29 who received the YFV17D yellow fever vaccine. The DNA for the CDR3 is TGTGCCAGCAGCCAGGAAGCGGGGGGTAGCACAGATACGCAGTATTTT. Its protein product is CASSQEAGGSTDTQYF.